These 18 T cell receptor beta chains were all obtained from the same sample, sequenced in a study of Tregs in tolerant kidney transplant recipients. Clones were sequenced by immunoSEQ multiplex PCR, and TCRdb holds only the in-frame ones, with some missing. The table has around 74,000 clones, roughly 98% seen once. Source: CD4+ T cells from blood, taken before the transplant. The receptors shown here come from a human donor who received a combined kidney and bone marrow transplant.

The V and J genes are TRBV6-6 and TRBJ1-1; D is undetermined. The CDR3 is 15 amino acids. Germline CDR1 MNHNY, CDR2 SVGAGI (reference sequence). Trimming took 0 bases from V and 2 from J, leaving 10 bases between them. The CDR3: CASSYSAGNNTEAFF. CDR3 DNA sequence: TGTGCCAGCAGTTACTCAGCGGGAAACAACACTGAAGCTTTCTTT.

The chain links TRBV4-1 to TRBJ1-2; 10 positions match TRBD1. This CDR3 has 16 residues. The junction had 5 bases not matched to a gene; V was cut back by 0 bases and J by 4 bases. Germline CDR1 reads MGHRA; CDR2 reads YSYEKL. The CDR3 sequence is CASSQEGTGAFYGYTF. As DNA, the CDR3 is TGCGCCAGCAGCCAAGAGGGGACAGGGGCTTTCTATGGCTACACCTTC.

V gene TRBV19 combines with J gene TRBJ2-7; TRBD2 might be the D (5 bases). Between the trimmed V and J ends, which lost 5 bases and 5 bases, there was a span of 13 bases. The germline V gene has CDR1 LNHDA and CDR2 SQIVND (reference sequence). CDR3 length: 13 residues. This CDR3 is CASSVRPGDEQYF. The CDR3 coding sequence is TGTGCCAGTAGTGTCCGTCCCGGGGACGAGCAGTACTTC.

V and J are TRBV7-6 and TRBJ2-7; 7 positions match TRBD2. CDR3 length equals 13 residues. Germline V gives CDR1 SGHVS, CDR2 FNYEAQ. Losses at the gene ends were 1 base for V and 3 bases for J; bases not matched to a gene: 0. This CDR3 reads CASSLGGGYEQYF. CDR3 nucleotides: TGTGCCAGCAGCTTAGGCGGGGGCTACGAGCAGTACTTC.

The chain joins TRBV5-4 to TRBJ2-2; no clear D gene. CDR1 and CDR2 (germline): SGHNT, YYREEE (reference sequence). The CDR3 is made up of 14 amino acids. V was shortened by 2 bases and J by 2 bases, with 7 bases between the two germline ends. CDR3 in amino acids: CASSFNRNTGELFF. CDR3 DNA: TGTGCCAGCAGCTTTAACAGAAACACCGGGGAGCTGTTTTTT.

The chain couples TRBV27 to TRBJ1-1; the D gene is possibly TRBD1 (5 bases). Germline V gene data show CDR1 as MNHEY and CDR2 as SMNVEV (reference sequence). V was pared by 2 bases and J by 1 base, with 5 bases between. The CDR3 runs to 13 residues. The DNA of the CDR3 is TGTGCCAGCAGTTTAAGGGGGAACACTGAAGCTTTCTTT. It yields the protein CASSLRGNTEAFF.

This chain uses TRBV7-2 with TRBJ2-1; 9 nucleotides align to TRBD1. There are 16 residues in the CDR3. CDR1 and CDR2 from the germline V gene are SGHTA and FQGNSA. The V gene end was trimmed by 1 base and the J gene end by 4 bases; junction bases not matched to a gene: 5. The CDR3 reads CASSLVYGTGYNEQFF. CDR3 nucleotide sequence: TGTGCCAGCAGCTTAGTGTACGGGACAGGGTACAATGAGCAGTTCTTC.

The chain is built from TRBV15 and TRBJ2-3, with 10 bases aligning to TRBD2. Germline values: CDR1 LNHNV, CDR2 YYDKDF (reference sequence). Trimming cost V 3 bases and J 6 bases; bases outside gene matches: 12. CDR3 length equals 17 residues. Written as DNA, the CDR3 is TGTGCCACCAGCAGGGCTTATCTAGCGGGGGAGGGGGATACGCAGTATTTT. It is translated as CATSRAYLAGEGDTQYF.

The rearrangement uses TRBV4-3 and TRBJ2-3, with TRBD1 identical over 7 bases. The CDR3 covers 15 residues. The V and J ends lost 1 base and 8 bases, in that order; junction bases with no gene match: 9. Germline V gene sequence: CDR1 LGHNA, CDR2 YSLEER. The CDR3 reads CASSQGGQPPATQYF. In nucleotides, the CDR3 is TGCGCCAGCAGCCAAGGGGGACAGCCTCCCGCTACGCAGTATTTT.

This clone was detected only once. The chain uses TRBV25-1 and TRBJ2-7; possibly TRBD1 for D (6 bases). The germline V gene has CDR1 MGHDK and CDR2 SYGVNS. The germline V and J ends were trimmed by 4 bases and 0 bases, with 10 bases remaining between them. The CDR3 length is 14 residues. DNA for the CDR3: TGTGCCAGCAGTGGACTGACAGGCTCCTACGAGCAGTACTTC. It yields the protein CASSGLTGSYEQYF.

This chain uses TRBV6-5 with TRBJ2-1, with D unresolved. Trimming removed 5 bases at V and 0 bases at J, with 11 bases between. CDR3 length equals 15 residues. From germline, CDR1 is MNHEY and CDR2 SVGAGI. CDR3: CASSTRRSSYNEQFF. In DNA, the CDR3 is TGTGCCAGCAGTACCAGACGGAGCTCCTACAATGAGCAGTTCTTC.

The chain has TRBV7-3 and TRBJ2-7; D remains ambiguous. Trimming pared 0 bases from V and 2 bases from J, leaving 11 bases between. The CDR3 extends over 15 amino acids. The germline CDR1 and CDR2 sequences are SGHTA and FQGTGA. The CDR3 is CASSLTGIPPYEQYF. Written as DNA, the CDR3 is TGTGCCAGCAGCTTAACGGGCATTCCCCCCTACGAGCAGTACTTC.

The V and J genes are TRBV20-1 and TRBJ2-7, with TRBD2 as a possible D gene (5 bases). CDR1 DFQATT and CDR2 SNEGSKA come from the germline V gene (reference sequence). The V end lost 6 bases, the J end lost 1 base, and 7 bases lay between the germline ends. The CDR3 is 11 residues long. The CDR3 sequence is CSATRSYEQYF. The CDR3 DNA is TGCAGTGCCACTAGGTCCTACGAGCAGTACTTC.

The chain combines TRBV11-1 with TRBJ2-7, with D maybe TRBD2 (6 bases). The CDR3 consists of 13 residues. V lost 5 bases and J lost 3, with 11 bases in between. CDR1 and CDR2 from the germline V gene are SGHAT and FQDESV (reference sequence). The CDR3 protein is CASSTSISYEQYF. The DNA of the CDR3 is TGTGCCAGCAGCACTAGCATTAGCTACGAGCAGTACTTC.

This chain uses TRBV6-6 with TRBJ2-1; TRBD2 matches at 14 bases. The CDR3 consists of 16 residues. CDR1 is MNHNY and CDR2 is SVGAGI in the germline V gene (reference sequence). After removal of 4 bases from V and 5 bases from J, the junction contained 4 bases not matched to a gene. The CDR3 loop is CASSWTSGRWDNEQFF. CDR3 bases: TGTGCCAGCAGTTGGACTAGCGGGAGGTGGGACAATGAGCAGTTCTTC.

The CDR3, as DNA: TGCGCCAGCAGCCAAGAGTTTAACGTCGGGGGATTAGGAGATACGCAGTATTTT. It is translated as CASSQEFNVGGLGDTQYF. The gene calls are TRBV4-3 and TRBJ2-3; a weak D match, TRBD2 (6 bases). The CDR3 length is 18 residues. The germline CDR1 and CDR2 sequences are LGHNA and YSLEER. Trimming shortened V by 0 bases and J by 5 bases, and 21 bases separated the two germline ends.

The V gene is TRBV9, the J gene TRBJ1-2, with 7 bases identical to TRBD1. This CDR3 has 14 residues. From germline, CDR1 is SGDLS and CDR2 YYNGEE. With 3 bases clipped from V and 4 bases from J, the junction kept 6 bases outside the gene matches. CDR3 residues: CASSGPGQSYGYTF. The DNA of the CDR3 is TGTGCCAGCAGCGGTCCGGGACAGAGCTATGGCTACACCTTC.

The chain recombines TRBV7-3 with TRBJ2-3; 11 nucleotides line up with TRBD2. This CDR3 spans 17 amino acids. Germline assignment: CDR1 SGHTA and CDR2 FQGTGA. V trimming: 5 bases; J trimming: 0 bases; junction bases outside the gene matches: 7. The CDR3 reads CASSPRLAGPSTDTQYF. The CDR3 region has the DNA TGTGCCAGCAGCCCTAGACTAGCGGGGCCAAGCACAGATACGCAGTATTTT.